The present TCR beta chain was sequenced within a study of T-cell memory formation after mild COVID-19 (dated by TCRdb to the early 2020s). Looking at the study overall: Most TCR sequence clusters were specific to one of the two donors. T-cell clones expanding and contracting after mild COVID-19 in a couple of donors were tracked by longitudinal TCRalpha and TCRbeta repertoire sequencing. The cohort was made up of two young adult volunteers, one female and one male, who were previously healthy. General conclusions and limits of the study: Only a couple of mild cases were covered in the study, and larger cohorts including severe cases with pre-infection samples were considered necessary. Some responding clones were found in pre-infection memory, which suggests that pre-existing cross-reactive memory T cells took part in the SARS-CoV-2 response. Whether the second-wave clones peaking on day 37 were SARS-CoV-2 specific was not confirmed. Clones that contracted from day 15 to 85 showed balanced CD4/CD8 phenotypes, whereas a second wave of clones that expanded from day 15 to 37 leaned towards CD4+. Contracting CD4+ clones appeared mostly in the CM and EM memory subsets, whereas CD8+ clones were enriched in EMRA.

PBMCs were isolated by Ficoll-Paque density gradient centrifugation. Instrument used: Illumina NovaSeq 6000. TCRalpha and TCRbeta cDNA libraries were constructed by 5'RACE with constant-segment primers, with sample barcodes and unique molecular identifiers being introduced. Trizol reagent was used to extract RNA from every sample. Libraries were amplified in two PCR steps, with a second sample barcode and Illumina TruSeq adapters added in the second step. Sequencing of the libraries was done on an Illumina NovaSeq, producing 2 x 150 bp paired-end reads. As for how the authors treated the data: With migec v1.2.7, reads were demultiplexed and then collapsed into UMI-guided consensus sequences. Using mixcr v2.1.11, the UMI consensuses were aligned to TRA and TRB V and J templates and assembled into clonotypes. A clonotype was counted as expanded or contracted only when both edgeR and NoisET called the clonotype significant, with the noise models trained on biological replicates. For edgeR calls, the cutoffs were a false discovery rate-adjusted p below 0.01 and a log2 fold-change threshold of 1. As an exploratory analysis of dynamics, max-normalized trajectories of the 1000 most abundant clonotypes were examined by PCA with hierarchical clustering. Each responding clone was given a CD4 or CD8 phenotype based on the CD4+ and CD8+ repertoires, which had been sequenced separately. Clones were called with MiXCR by TCRdb after fastp trimmed the public reads at Q25, and only in-frame beta chains were retained. Here each entry gathers all rows of one CDR3 protein and keeps the most common genes and DNA. Here the V and J calls rest on TCRdb's processing, not on the authors' analysis. The sample includes 250,000 to 350,000 distinct CDR3 sequences, with roughly an eighth observed a single time. Around 20% of the sample goes to the ten largest clones.

This clonotype was observed a handful of times. No cognate antigen has been identified for it. It has no much larger one-base neighbor in the sample; base qualities were not kept. V was cut back by 2 bases and J by 3 bases, leaving a gap of 14 bases between them. CDR1 and CDR2 are drawn from the germline V gene: SGHVS, FQNEAQ. Counted from cysteine to phenylalanine, this CDR3 has 16 amino acids. Only CDR3 DNA is held: 48 bases, read in frame from base 1. The source is a man between 18 and 29 years old who had mild COVID-19 (a few samples of this study predate the infection). The sample titles of this study are shuffled in the database, so cell type and time point are left out; the donor was told from shared clones. The chain is made from TRBV7-8 and TRBJ1-3, and perhaps TRBD1 as D gene, on 5 matching bases. Sequences were obtained from PBMCs or a T cell subset sorted from them (not recorded which). In nucleotides, the sequence is TGTGCCAGCAGCTTAATCATTCATGGGGGTGGAAACACCATATATTTT. Its protein reads: CASSLIIHGGGNTIYF.